These 20 T cell receptor beta chains were sequenced from one sample in a study of T cells after posttransplantation cyclophosphamide. Method: immunoSEQ multiplex PCR; TCRdb's copy keeps in-frame clones and lacks some. The table lists 40,000 to 55,000 clones, no singletons, with roughly 2% in the top ten. The sample was PBMCs. These receptors all stem from a man between 40 and 49 years old in good health, CMV-negative, and a related stem cell transplant donor.

This clone showed up many times. The chain couples TRBV4-2 to TRBJ2-7; TRBD1 matches 7 bases. With V trimmed by 0 bases and J by 6 bases, 8 bases remained unmatched. CDR1 is LGHNA, CDR2 YNFKEQ, per germline. This CDR3 is built from 15 residues. The CDR3 sequence is CASSQEYRGSTEQYF. CDR3 sequence (DNA): TGTGCCAGCAGCCAAGAGTACAGGGGAAGTACCGAGCAGTACTTC.

This clone was detected only a few times. The V gene is TRBV6-5, the J gene TRBJ2-3, with TRBD1 as a possible D gene (6 bases). The CDR3 consists of 15 residues. Germline V lookup: CDR1 MNHEY, CDR2 SVGAGI. V was trimmed by 2 bases and J by 0 bases, leaving 9 bases between them. The CDR3 nucleotides read TGTGCCAGCAGTTACGCAGGGACAAGCACAGATACGCAGTATTTT. Protein sequence: CASSYAGTSTDTQYF.

This clone came up many times. The genes are TRBV7-3 and TRBJ2-1, with D perhaps matching TRBD2 (6 bases). Trimming left V 5 bases short and J 6 bases short, with 17 bases between. The CDR3 consists of 15 residues. Germline loops: CDR1 SGHTA, CDR2 FQGTGA. CDR3 in amino acids: CASSPLAGRGNEQFF. The CDR3 DNA is TGTGCCAGCAGCCCCTTGGCGGGAAGGGGCAATGAGCAGTTCTTC.

This clone was seen at least ten times. The rearrangement links TRBV7-9 to TRBJ1-4; D is possibly TRBD1 (5 bases). Looked up from germline, CDR1 is SEHNR and CDR2 is FQNEAQ (reference sequence). The CDR3 is made up of 14 amino acids. V was pared by 5 bases and J by 3 bases, with 10 bases between. CDR3 protein: CASSRGVANEKLFF. The CDR3 region has the DNA TGTGCCAGCAGCCGGGGGGTTGCTAATGAAAAACTGTTTTTT.

This clone showed up many times. The chain joins TRBV28 to TRBJ2-7; a possible D gene is TRBD1 (5 bases). Trimming removed 6 bases at V and 3 bases at J, with 12 bases between. This CDR3 contains 13 residues. Germline lookup yields CDR1 MDHEN and CDR2 SYDVKM. The CDR3 here is CASRTGYRYEQYF. The CDR3 region has the DNA TGTGCCAGCAGAACAGGATATCGCTACGAGCAGTACTTC.

This clone was seen many times. The V and J genes are TRBV5-1 and TRBJ2-7, with TRBD1 as a possible D gene (6 bases). V lost 0 bases, J lost 0 bases, and 7 bases lay in between. The CDR3 has 14 residues. Germline values: CDR1 SGHRS, CDR2 YFSETQ. Here the CDR3 DNA reads TGCGCCAGCAGCTTGGGGGACAACTCCTACGAGCAGTACTTC. This codes for CASSLGDNSYEQYF.

This clone was recorded many times. The gene calls are TRBV6-5 and TRBJ1-5; TRBD1 matches 7 bases. This CDR3 contains 14 residues. Germline V lookup: CDR1 MNHEY, CDR2 SVGAGI. V shed 5 bases and J 5 bases; nucleotides not matched to a gene: 6. The CDR3 here is CASSPSGGHQPQHF. The CDR3 nucleotides read TGTGCCAGCAGTCCTTCAGGGGGTCATCAGCCCCAGCATTTT.

This clone was counted ten times or more. The chain links TRBV30 to TRBJ1-3, with TRBD1 as a possible D gene (6 bases). This CDR3 has 12 residues. The V gene's germline CDR1 is GTSNPN and CDR2 SVGIG (reference sequence). Trimming shortened V by 4 bases and J by 7 bases, and 11 bases separated the two germline ends. The CDR3 is CAWTQGGNTIYF. As DNA, the CDR3 is TGTGCCTGGACACAGGGCGGGAACACCATATATTTT. Drawing the rest from reference TRBV30 and TRBJ1-3, the complete variable domain is SQTIHQWPATLVQPVGSPLSLECTVEGTSNPNLYWYRQAAGRGLQLLFYSVGIGQISSEVPQNLSASRPQDRQFILSSKKLLLSDSGFYLCAWTQGGNTIYFGEGSWLTVV.

The sample holds many counts of this clone. This rearrangement joins TRBV7-8 to TRBJ2-6, with a weak D call TRBD2 (5 bases). With 5 bases removed from V and 0 bases from J, the gap between germline ends came to 14 bases. Germline CDR1 and CDR2: SGHVS and FQNEAQ. CDR3 length: 17 residues. The CDR3 region is CASSPPRRGSGANVLTF. The CDR3 DNA reads TGTGCCAGCAGCCCCCCGCGCCGGGGCTCTGGGGCCAACGTCCTGACTTTC.

At least ten counts were recorded for this clone. This sequence joins TRBV28 and TRBJ1-4; 8 bases match TRBD1. V was pared by 6 bases and J by 4 bases, with 4 bases of the junction left unmatched. The CDR3 is made up of 14 amino acids. Per germline, CDR1 MDHEN and CDR2 SYDVKM. This CDR3 reads CASRETGVNEKLFF. The CDR3 DNA reads TGTGCCAGCAGAGAGACAGGGGTTAATGAAAAACTGTTTTTT.

This clone occurred many times. This chain uses TRBV4-2 with TRBJ1-1; D perhaps matches TRBD1 (5 bases). Germline V gene lookup returns CDR1 LGHNA and CDR2 YNFKEQ. The CDR3 consists of 15 residues. Trimming cost V 2 bases and J 1 base, with 11 bases left between them. CDR3 DNA: TGTGCCAGCAGCCAATGGGTGGGGGGGAACACTGAAGCTTTCTTT. Amino acids: CASSQWVGGNTEAFF.

This clone has a handful of counts. The chain is built from TRBV11-2 and TRBJ2-5; D unresolved. Trimming left V 2 bases short and J 4 bases short, with 11 bases between. The germline V gene encodes CDR1 SGHAT and CDR2 FQNNGV. This CDR3 is 14 amino acids long. CDR3 sequence: CASSLSPTRETQYF. The DNA for the CDR3 is TGTGCCAGCAGCTTATCCCCTACCCGAGAGACCCAGTACTTC.

Ten or more counts support this clone. V usage is TRBV7-2 and J usage is TRBJ2-3; 12 positions match TRBD2. This CDR3 comprises 16 residues. CDR1 and CDR2 (germline): SGHTA, FQGNSA. After removal of 5 bases from V and 0 bases from J, the junction contained 3 bases not matched to a gene. CDR3 DNA: TGTGCCAGCAGCCCGGGACTAGCGGGTAGCACAGATACGCAGTATTTT. This encodes CASSPGLAGSTDTQYF.

The sample holds many counts of this clone. In DNA, the CDR3 is TGTGCCAGCAGTGAACTTACTACCTCCATTCAGTACTTC. Translating it yields CASSELTTSIQYF. The J gene is TRBJ2-4, the V gene TRBV6-1; D is ambiguous. The CDR3 covers 13 residues. From germline, CDR1 is MNHNS and CDR2 SASEGT. With 2 bases removed from V and 9 bases from J, the gap between germline ends came to 11 bases.

Many counts were recorded for this clone. V gene TRBV20-1 combines with J gene TRBJ2-5, with D unclear. The germline CDR1 and CDR2 sequences are DFQATT and SNEGSKA (reference sequence). This CDR3 has 10 residues. V gave up 8 bases and J gave up 5 bases, with 9 bases separating them. The CDR3 bases are TGCAGTACCATCCGGGAGACCCAGTACTTC. Its protein is CSTIRETQYF.

This clone was counted at least ten times. V usage is TRBV7-9 and J usage is TRBJ1-5, with 8 bases lining up with TRBD1. The CDR3 covers 18 residues. V shed 5 bases and J 3 bases; nucleotides not matched to a gene: 15. Germline-derived CDR1 and CDR2 are SEHNR and FQNEAQ (reference sequence). The chain's CDR3 is CASSKGTGPPPFNQPQHF. As DNA, the CDR3 is TGTGCCAGCAGCAAAGGGACAGGCCCACCGCCCTTCAATCAGCCCCAGCATTTT.

This clone was seen at least ten times. This chain links TRBV7-2 with TRBJ2-1; 13 bases align to TRBD2. This CDR3 region has 16 residues. Per the germline V gene, CDR1 is SGHTA and CDR2 is FQGNSA. V lost 7 bases to trimming and J lost 7 bases; unmatched junction nucleotides: 10. CDR3 in amino acids: CASTPLWTSGGNEQFF. CDR3 sequence (DNA): TGTGCCAGCACCCCCCTCTGGACTAGCGGGGGAAATGAGCAGTTCTTC. Together with reference TRBV7-2 and TRBJ2-1, the CDR3 gives the full variable domain: GAGVSQSPSNKVTEKGKDVELRCDPISGHTALYWYRQSLGQGLEFLIYFQGNSAPDKSGLPSDRFSAERTGGSVSTLTIQRTQQEDSAVYLCASTPLWTSGGNEQFFGPGTRLTVL.

In this sample, this clone turned up many times. The same CDR3 can be traced to other DNA sequences in this sample. This chain joins TRBV30 and TRBJ1-1; D remains unclear. There are 11 residues in the CDR3. Germline-derived CDR1 and CDR2 are GTSNPN and SVGIG (reference sequence). V gave up 2 bases and J gave up 6 bases, with 7 bases separating them. The CDR3: CAWSRLPEAFF. CDR3 sequence (DNA): TGTGCCTGGAGTCGTCTCCCTGAAGCTTTCTTT.

Many counts were recorded for this clone. The CDR3 protein is CASSPSTGAGQPQHF. The CDR3, as DNA: TGTGCCAGCAGCCCCTCGACAGGGGCAGGTCAGCCCCAGCATTTT. This chain uses TRBV11-2 with TRBJ1-5, with 8 bases lining up with TRBD1. In germline, CDR1 is SGHAT, CDR2 FQNNGV. This CDR3 is 15 amino acids long. The junction had 9 bases not matched to a gene; V was cut back by 5 bases and J by 6 bases.

In its sample, this clone was seen many times. This chain joins TRBV28 and TRBJ2-1; tentatively, D is TRBD2 (5 bases). Per the germline V gene, CDR1 is MDHEN and CDR2 is SYDVKM. V was pared by 3 bases and J by 7 bases, with 19 bases between. The length of the CDR3 is 16 residues. This chain's CDR3 is CASSLYGIERVNEQFF. DNA for the CDR3: TGTGCCAGCAGTTTGTATGGGATTGAGAGGGTTAATGAGCAGTTCTTC.